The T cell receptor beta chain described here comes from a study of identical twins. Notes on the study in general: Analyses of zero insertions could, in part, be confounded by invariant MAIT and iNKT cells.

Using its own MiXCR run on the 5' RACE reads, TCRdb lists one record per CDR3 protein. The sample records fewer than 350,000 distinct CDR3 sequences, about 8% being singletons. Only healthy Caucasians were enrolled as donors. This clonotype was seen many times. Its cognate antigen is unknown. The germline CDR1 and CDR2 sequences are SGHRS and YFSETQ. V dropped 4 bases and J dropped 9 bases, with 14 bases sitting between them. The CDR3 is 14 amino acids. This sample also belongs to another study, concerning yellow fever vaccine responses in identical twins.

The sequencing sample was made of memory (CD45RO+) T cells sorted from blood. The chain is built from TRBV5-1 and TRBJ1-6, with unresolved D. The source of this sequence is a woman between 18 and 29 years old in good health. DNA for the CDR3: TGCGCCAGCAGCGCCGACACGGTCGGTTCACCCCTCCACTTT. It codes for CASSADTVGSPLHF.